This is a list of T cell receptor beta chains from one sample in a study of identifying expanded T cells in peripheral blood. Using immunoSEQ multiplex PCR, the repertoire was profiled, and TCRdb retains in-frame clones only, with some absent. The sample comprises more than 85,000 clones, less than 90% of which are singletons, and roughly 7.6% rests with the top ten. The sequenced sample was blood. These receptors all come from a person aged 18 to 70 in good health. Each CDR3 is given with its conserved first and last residue. D genes are given only for firm matches. The size entry is marked missing in some rows and otherwise reads once, few, many or a size class.

d_call,clone_size,j_call,v_call,cdr3_nt,cdr3_aa
TRBD2,NA,TRBJ2-4,TRBV11-1,TGTGCCAGCAGCCTGGGGACTAGCCTAAACATTCAGTACTTC,CASSLGTSLNIQYF
TRBD2,NA,TRBJ2-1,TRBV5-4,TGTGCCAGCAGCTTAAAGCGGGGGGGAGATGAGCAGTTCTTC,CASSLKRGGDEQFF
NA,NA,TRBJ2-7,TRBV5-1,TGCGCCAGCAGCTTGGGTTCGGGCGGACCGATCTCCTACGAGCAGTACTTC,CASSLGSGGPISYEQYF
NA,NA,TRBJ1-2,TRBV5-6,TGTGCCAGCAGCCTCAGGGTAGGGGATGGCTACACCTTC,CASSLRVGDGYTF
TRBD2,once,TRBJ2-7,TRBV7-2,TGTGCCAGCAGCCAGCAGGGGCTAGCGGGGGGAGGTGAGCAGTACTTC,CASSQQGLAGGGEQYF
TRBD1,few,TRBJ2-6,TRBV18,TGTGCCAGCTCACTGTATTTACAGGGGGCGAGGGGGGCCAACGTCCTGACTTTC,CASSLYLQGARGANVLTF
TRBD1,NA,TRBJ1-1,TRBV19,TGTGCCAGTAGTATTAACAGGGGGAACACTGAAGCTTTCTTT,CASSINRGNTEAFF
TRBD2,NA,TRBJ2-1,TRBV6-5,TGTGCCACCAGAGCGGGAGGGCCCTACAATGAGCAGTTCTTC,CATRAGGPYNEQFF
NA,once,TRBJ1-5,TRBV7-3,TGTGCCAGCAGCCTAACGGGGAATAGCAATCAGCCCCAGCATTTT,CASSLTGNSNQPQHF
TRBD1,once,TRBJ1-2,TRBV28,TGTGCCTCAGGGGGCGCCGGCTACACCTTC,CASGGAGYTF
NA,few,TRBJ1-1,TRBV19,TGTGCCAGTAGATTCGGACCGCAGAACACTGAAGCTTTCTTT,CASRFGPQNTEAFF
NA,NA,TRBJ1-4,TRBV14,TGTGCCAGCAGCCAAGAGGGACACCGAGTTGTTAATGAAAAACTGTTTTTT,CASSQEGHRVVNEKLFF
NA,once,TRBJ1-2,TRBV29-1,TGCAGCGTTGCAACGGGGGGCCGTGGCTATGGCTACACCTTC,CSVATGGRGYGYTF
NA,many,TRBJ2-2,TRBV18,TGTGCCAGCTCACCGTGGACCGGAACCGGGGAGCTGTTTTTT,CASSPWTGTGELFF
TRBD2,NA,TRBJ2-2,TRBV5-1,TGCGCCAGCAGCCCCGGGGGGGGCACGAACACCGGGGAGCTGTTTTTT,CASSPGGGTNTGELFF
TRBD2,NA,TRBJ2-1,TRBV11-2,TGTGCCAGCAGCTTAGACGGCGAGGGACTAGCGACTACCCTTTACAATGAGCAGTTCTTC,CASSLDGEGLATTLYNEQFF
TRBD1,few,TRBJ1-3,TRBV2,TGTGCCAGCAGGGACACAGGGGGCGCAAAAGGAAACACCATATATTTT,CASRDTGGAKGNTIYF
NA,few,TRBJ2-7,TRBV4-2,TGTGCCAGCAGCCAATCCCAGCGGCCACCCTACGAGCAGTACTTC,CASSQSQRPPYEQYF
NA,few,TRBJ1-2,TRBV15,TGTGCCACCTGGGATAACTATGGCTACACCTTC,CATWDNYGYTF
NA,NA,TRBJ1-1,TRBV28,TGTGCCAGCAGAATTGGGGACACTGAAGCTTTCTTT,CASRIGDTEAFF
TRBD1,once,TRBJ1-6,TRBV9,TGTGCCAGCAGCGTAGGGGATCAGGGGGGTAGTTCACCCCTCCACTTT,CASSVGDQGGSSPLHF
NA,NA,TRBJ1-2,TRBV5-6,TGTGCCAGCAGCTTGTTCGCTCCAAGAACGCCGACCTTCCACTACACCTTC,CASSLFAPRTPTFHYTF
TRBD2,NA,TRBJ2-7,TRBV6-1,TGTGCCAGCAGTGAGGGGGGACTAGCTTTCGAGCAGTACTTC,CASSEGGLAFEQYF
TRBD1,NA,TRBJ1-3,TRBV9,TGTGCCAGCAGGGGACAGGGGCCAGACACCATATATTTT,CASRGQGPDTIYF
NA,once,TRBJ2-2,TRBV7-9,TGTGCCAGCAGCTTAAGCACCGGGGAGCTGTTTTTT,CASSLSTGELFF
TRBD2,NA,TRBJ2-1,TRBV6-5,TGTGCCAGCAAGACTAGCGGGGGGGCCGTCAATGAGCAGTTCTTC,CASKTSGGAVNEQFF
NA,NA,TRBJ2-3,TRBV27,TGTGCCAGCAGTCCGGAGACAGGACCTATAGATACGCAGTATTTT,CASSPETGPIDTQYF
NA,NA,TRBJ2-2,TRBV9,TGTGCCAGCAGCCACGGGACAATTAACACCGGGGAGCTGTTTTTT,CASSHGTINTGELFF
NA,NA,TRBJ2-3,TRBV10-1,TGCGCCAGCAGGGGACACAACACAGATACGCAGTATTTT,CASRGHNTDTQYF
NA,once,TRBJ1-5,TRBV15,TGTGCCACCAGCAGAGCCAGCAGTAATAGCAATCAGCCCCAGCATTTT,CATSRASSNSNQPQHF
TRBD1,NA,TRBJ1-1,TRBV6-1,TGTGCCAGCAGTGCCCCCGGGACAGATGAAGCTTTCTTT,CASSAPGTDEAFF
NA,NA,TRBJ2-1,TRBV6-5,TGTGCCAGCAAGACGTCGGAGGGGATATACAATGAGCAGTTCTTC,CASKTSEGIYNEQFF
NA,NA,TRBJ1-5,TRBV28,TGTGCCAGCAGTTTGGGGCGGTATAGCAATCAGCCCCAGCATTTT,CASSLGRYSNQPQHF
TRBD1,NA,TRBJ1-5,TRBV5-4,TGTGCCAGCAGCTTGGGCGGACAGGTGACTCAGCCCCAGCATTTT,CASSLGGQVTQPQHF
NA,NA,TRBJ2-7,TRBV28,TGTGCCAGCAGTTCGGGTTACGAGCAGTACTTC,CASSSGYEQYF
TRBD1,NA,TRBJ2-5,TRBV15,TGTGCCACCAGCGCCGGGACAGGGTTCTTTATTAGGGAGACCCAGTACTTC,CATSAGTGFFIRETQYF
NA,few,TRBJ2-3,TRBV7-3,TGTGCCAGCAGCTTACTGGGCAGCACAGATACGCAGTATTTT,CASSLLGSTDTQYF
TRBD2,NA,TRBJ2-2,TRBV29-1,TGCAGCGTTGCTAGGCTAGCGGGGTCCGGGGAGCTGTTTTTT,CSVARLAGSGELFF
TRBD1,NA,TRBJ1-2,TRBV7-3,TGTGCCAGCAGCGTCGACAGGGGGCGAGAGGGCTACACCTTC,CASSVDRGREGYTF
NA,NA,TRBJ2-1,TRBV6-1,TGTGCCAGCATAAGGGCGGAGAGCTCCTACAATGAGCAGTTCTTC,CASIRAESSYNEQFF
NA,NA,TRBJ1-1,TRBV7-9,TGTGCCAGCGACGGGATCTTGACTGAAGCTTTCTTT,CASDGILTEAFF
NA,NA,TRBJ2-7,TRBV6-5,TGTGCCAGCAGGCTTGGGGCGGGTTCCTACGAGCAGTACTTC,CASRLGAGSYEQYF
NA,NA,TRBJ1-1,TRBV6-6,TGTGCCAGCAGTTACATGAACACTGAAGCTTTCTTT,CASSYMNTEAFF
TRBD2,NA,TRBJ2-1,TRBV28,TGTGCCAGCAGTTTTAGCGGGGGCTTCCCCTACAATGAGCAGTTCTTC,CASSFSGGFPYNEQFF
TRBD2,NA,TRBJ2-5,TRBV6-1,TGTGCCAGCCGGGGGAGACTAGCGGGAGACGAGACCCAGTACTTC,CASRGRLAGDETQYF
NA,NA,TRBJ2-7,TRBV7-9,TGTGCCAGCAGCCCAGGGGCCCACATTTCCTACGAGCAGTACTTC,CASSPGAHISYEQYF
NA,NA,TRBJ2-1,TRBV11-3,TGTGCCAGCAGCCCCCAGGGACACGAATACAATGAGCAGTTCTTC,CASSPQGHEYNEQFF
NA,NA,TRBJ2-5,TRBV5-4,TGTGCCAGCTCCGGACCTTTGGGAGAGACCCAGTACTTC,CASSGPLGETQYF
NA,NA,TRBJ2-7,TRBV4-2,TGTGCCAGCAGCCAGGGGAATATGGGACAAATCTCCTACGAGCAGTACTTC,CASSQGNMGQISYEQYF
NA,NA,TRBJ2-7,TRBV11-3,TGTGCCAGCAGCTTACAACCATTACTCCCCTACGAGCAGTACTTC,CASSLQPLLPYEQYF
NA,NA,TRBJ2-5,TRBV10-2,TGCGCCAGCAGTTTCGCCGGGGAGGAGACCCAGTACTTC,CASSFAGEETQYF
TRBD1,NA,TRBJ1-1,TRBV7-9,TGTGCCAGCAGCCCGAATACACAGGGGGCAGTCGCTGAAGCTTTCTTT,CASSPNTQGAVAEAFF